The 8 T cell receptor beta chains below were found in one sample sequenced in a study of regulatory T cells in long-lasting Graves disease. As to time point: persistent/refractory GD, antithyroid drugs over 5 years with positive TRAb. PBMCs provided the RNA from which the TCR library was made. CDR3 regions were amplified by Arm-PCR using iRepertoire HTBI primers to build TCR beta libraries. TCRdb reprocessed the multiplex PCR reads with MiXCR, giving one entry per CDR3 protein. Of 450,000 or so distinct CDR3 sequences listed, under 25% are singletons. Source: peripheral blood mononuclear cells (PBMCs), taken when the disease was refractory, from a patient treated with antithyroid drugs. The receptor source for this set is a female donor with Graves disease.

The V call is TRBV28, the J call TRBJ2-7, with 14 bases fitting TRBD2. The ends lost 5 bases at V and 7 bases at J; junction bases unmatched: 13. The CDR3 has 17 residues. Germline CDR1 reads MDHEN; CDR2 reads SYDVKM. The CDR3 nucleotides read TGTGCCAGCAGTCCACCTTCCGGGACTAGCGGGAGAGGGGAGCAGTACTTC. This sequence encodes CASSPPSGTSGRGEQYF.

This clonotype has only a few counts. This rearrangement joins TRBV18 to TRBJ2-7, with D possibly called TRBD1 or TRBD2 (5 bases each). This CDR3 is 13 amino acids long. The V end lost 3 bases, the J end lost 5 bases, and 11 bases lay between the germline ends. Looked up from germline, CDR1 is KGHSH and CDR2 is LQKENI. This chain's CDR3 is CASSPGPQNEQYF. In nucleotides, the CDR3 is TGTGCCAGCTCACCGGGACCCCAGAACGAGCAGTACTTC.

This clonotype was counted at least ten times. CDR3 amino acids: CASSLGRQGANSPLHF. CDR3 bases: TGTGCCAGCAGCTTAGGGAGGCAGGGGGCTAATTCACCCCTCCACTTT. V usage is TRBV11-2 and J usage is TRBJ1-6; 8 bases map to TRBD1. The CDR3 is 16 amino acids. The V segment lost 1 base and the J segment 6 bases; nucleotides outside the gene matches: 5. Germline V gives CDR1 SGHAT, CDR2 FQNNGV.

The table lists this clonotype with many counts. The V call is TRBV7-3, the J call TRBJ2-5; D is perhaps TRBD1 or TRBD2 (5 bases each). CDR3 length: 13 residues. In germline, CDR1 is SGHTA, CDR2 FQGTGA. Trimming took 5 bases from V and 5 from J, leaving 12 bases between them. The CDR3 DNA is TGTGCCAGCAGCCCCCAGGGAGAGGAGACCCAGTACTTC. Translated: CASSPQGEETQYF.

This clonotype was detected only once. The CDR3 loop is CASSIGFGERYQPQHF. For the CDR3, the DNA is TGTGCCAGTAGTATAGGCTTCGGGGAAAGGTATCAGCCCCAGCATTTT. V usage is TRBV19 and J usage is TRBJ1-5, with D unclear. The CDR3 covers 16 residues. The V and J ends lost 1 base and 5 bases respectively, with 15 bases between them. The V gene's germline CDR1 is LNHDA and CDR2 SQIVND (reference sequence).

This clonotype was counted ten times or more. This chain links TRBV27 with TRBJ1-2; D remains unclear. The CDR3 sequence is 14 residues long. CDR1 and CDR2 from the germline V gene are MNHEY and SMNVEV (reference sequence). Trimming stripped 5 bases from V and 1 base from J, with 11 bases between. The DNA of the CDR3 is TGTGCCAGCAGTGACGGAAGATATAACTATGGCTACACCTTC. Its translation: CASSDGRYNYGYTF.

V usage is TRBV10-3 and J usage is TRBJ2-1; 12 bases fit TRBD2. V shed 6 bases and J 4 bases; nucleotides not matched to a gene: 7. The CDR3 is made up of 16 amino acids. Germline V gene data show CDR1 as ENHRY and CDR2 as SYGVKD. This chain's CDR3 is CAIRWTSGKKYNEQFF. The CDR3 bases are TGTGCCATCAGGTGGACTAGCGGGAAAAAGTACAATGAGCAGTTCTTC.

This clonotype showed up just a few times. This sequence joins TRBV2 and TRBJ1-1; 8 bases agree with TRBD1. From germline, CDR1 is SNHLY and CDR2 FYNNEI. V was clipped by 3 bases and J by 11 bases; unmatched bases: 2. The CDR3 spans 11 residues. CDR3 sequence reads: CASSENRGAFF. CDR3 DNA sequence: TGTGCCAGCAGTGAGAACAGGGGGGCTTTCTTT.